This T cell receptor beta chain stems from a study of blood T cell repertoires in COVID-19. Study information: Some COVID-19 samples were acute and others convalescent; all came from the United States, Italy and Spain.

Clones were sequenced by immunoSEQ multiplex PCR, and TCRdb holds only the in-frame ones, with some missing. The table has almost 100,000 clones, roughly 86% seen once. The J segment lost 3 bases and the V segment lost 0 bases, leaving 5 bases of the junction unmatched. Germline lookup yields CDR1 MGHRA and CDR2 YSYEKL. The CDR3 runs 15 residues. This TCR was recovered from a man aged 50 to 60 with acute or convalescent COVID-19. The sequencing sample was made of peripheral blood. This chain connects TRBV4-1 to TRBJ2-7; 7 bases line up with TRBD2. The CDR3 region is CASSQDPAGVYEQYF. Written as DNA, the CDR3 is TGCGCCAGCAGCCAAGATCCGGCGGGAGTCTACGAGCAGTACTTC.